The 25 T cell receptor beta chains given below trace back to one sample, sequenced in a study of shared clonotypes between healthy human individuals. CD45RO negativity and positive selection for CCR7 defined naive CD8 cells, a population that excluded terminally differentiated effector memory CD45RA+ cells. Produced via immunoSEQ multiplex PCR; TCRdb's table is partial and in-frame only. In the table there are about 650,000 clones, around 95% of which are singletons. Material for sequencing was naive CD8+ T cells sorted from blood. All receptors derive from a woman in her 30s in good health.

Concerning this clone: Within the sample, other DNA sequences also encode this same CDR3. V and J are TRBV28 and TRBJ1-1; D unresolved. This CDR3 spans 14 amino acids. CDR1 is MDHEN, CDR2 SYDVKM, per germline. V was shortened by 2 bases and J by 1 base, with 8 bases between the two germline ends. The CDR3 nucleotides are TGTGCCAGCAGTTTAGGACGGACGAACACTGAAGCTTTCTTT. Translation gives CASSLGRTNTEAFF.

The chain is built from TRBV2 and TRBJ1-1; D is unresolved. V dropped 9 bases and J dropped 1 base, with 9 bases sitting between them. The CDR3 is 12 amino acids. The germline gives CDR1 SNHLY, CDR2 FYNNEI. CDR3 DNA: TGTGCCAGAAACCCTGAGAACACTGAAGCTTTCTTT. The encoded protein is CARNPENTEAFF.

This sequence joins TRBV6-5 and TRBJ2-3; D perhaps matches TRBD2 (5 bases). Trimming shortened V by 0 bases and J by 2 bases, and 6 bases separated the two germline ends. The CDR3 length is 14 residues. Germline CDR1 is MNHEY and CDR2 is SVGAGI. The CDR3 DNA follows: TGTGCCAGCAGTTACTCGGGAGCCACAGATACGCAGTATTTT. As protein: CASSYSGATDTQYF.

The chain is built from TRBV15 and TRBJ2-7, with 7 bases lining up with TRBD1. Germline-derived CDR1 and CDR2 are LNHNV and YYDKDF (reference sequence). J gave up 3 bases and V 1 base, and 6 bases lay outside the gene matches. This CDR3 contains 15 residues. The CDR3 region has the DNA TGTGCCACCAGCAGAGGGCAGGGGGTAGGCTACGAGCAGTACTTC. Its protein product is CATSRGQGVGYEQYF. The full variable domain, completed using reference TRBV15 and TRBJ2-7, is DAMVIQNPRYQVTQFGKPVTLSCSQTLNHNVMYWYQQKSSQAPKLLFHYYDKDFNNEADTPDNFQSRRPNTSFCFLDIRSPGLGDTAMYLCATSRGQGVGYEQYFGPGTRLTVT.

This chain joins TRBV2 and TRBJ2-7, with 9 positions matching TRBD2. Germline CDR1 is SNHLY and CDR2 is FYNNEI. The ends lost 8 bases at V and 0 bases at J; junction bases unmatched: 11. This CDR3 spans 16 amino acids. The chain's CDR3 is CASEGGSGSSSYEQYF. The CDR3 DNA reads TGTGCCAGCGAGGGGGGTAGCGGGAGTAGCTCCTACGAGCAGTACTTC.

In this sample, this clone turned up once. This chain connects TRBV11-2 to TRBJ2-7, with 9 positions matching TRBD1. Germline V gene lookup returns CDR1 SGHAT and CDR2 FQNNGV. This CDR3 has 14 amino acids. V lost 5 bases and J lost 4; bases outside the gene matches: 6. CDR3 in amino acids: CASSLGTGRYEQYF. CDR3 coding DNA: TGTGCCAGCAGCCTGGGGACAGGGAGGTACGAGCAGTACTTC.

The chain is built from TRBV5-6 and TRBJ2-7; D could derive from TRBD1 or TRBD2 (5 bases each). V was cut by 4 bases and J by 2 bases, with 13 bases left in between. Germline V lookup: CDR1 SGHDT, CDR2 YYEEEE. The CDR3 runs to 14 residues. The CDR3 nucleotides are TGTGCCAGCAGCCTGGGGGTCGCGACCTACGAGCAGTACTTC. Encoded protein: CASSLGVATYEQYF. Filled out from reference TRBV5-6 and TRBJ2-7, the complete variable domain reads DAGVTQSPTHLIKTRGQQVTLRCSPKSGHDTVSWYQQALGQGPQFIFQYYEEEERQRGNFPDRFSGHQFPNYSSELNVNALLLGDSALYLCASSLGVATYEQYFGPGTRLTVT.

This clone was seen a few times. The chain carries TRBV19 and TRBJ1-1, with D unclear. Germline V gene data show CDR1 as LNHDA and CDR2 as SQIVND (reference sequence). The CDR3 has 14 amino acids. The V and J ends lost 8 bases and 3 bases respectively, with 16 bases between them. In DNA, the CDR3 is TGTGCCAGTCGCGAAAGGCGGTTGGACACTGAAGCTTTCTTT. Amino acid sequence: CASRERRLDTEAFF.

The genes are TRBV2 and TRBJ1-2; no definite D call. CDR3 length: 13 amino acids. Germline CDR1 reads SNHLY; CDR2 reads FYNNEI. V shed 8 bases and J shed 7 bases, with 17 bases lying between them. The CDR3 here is CASLKGGTAGYTF. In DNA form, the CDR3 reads TGTGCCAGCCTAAAAGGAGGTACTGCTGGCTACACCTTC.

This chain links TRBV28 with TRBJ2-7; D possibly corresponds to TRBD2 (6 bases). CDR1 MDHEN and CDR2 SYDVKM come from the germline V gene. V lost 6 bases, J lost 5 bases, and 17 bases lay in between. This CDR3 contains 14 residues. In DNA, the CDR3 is TGTGCCAGCAGCCGACTAGGGGCCTCGGACGAGCAGTACTTC. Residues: CASSRLGASDEQYF.

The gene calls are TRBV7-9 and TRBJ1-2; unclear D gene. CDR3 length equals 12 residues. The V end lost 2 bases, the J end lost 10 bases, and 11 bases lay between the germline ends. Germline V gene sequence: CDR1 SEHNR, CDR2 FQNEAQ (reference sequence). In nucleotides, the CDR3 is TGTGCCAGCAGCTTATTGTCGTCCGACTACACCTTC. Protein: CASSLLSSDYTF.

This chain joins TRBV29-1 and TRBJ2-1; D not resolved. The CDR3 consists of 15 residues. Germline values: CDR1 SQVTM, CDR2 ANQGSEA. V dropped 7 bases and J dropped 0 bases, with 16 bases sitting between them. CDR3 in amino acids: CSAYNAILSYNEQFF. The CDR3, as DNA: TGCAGCGCCTATAATGCCATCCTCTCCTACAATGAGCAGTTCTTC.

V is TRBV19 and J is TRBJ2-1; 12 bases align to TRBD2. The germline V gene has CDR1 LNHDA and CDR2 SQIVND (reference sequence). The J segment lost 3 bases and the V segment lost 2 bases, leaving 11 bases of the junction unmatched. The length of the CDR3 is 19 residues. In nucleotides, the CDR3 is TGTGCCAGTAGTATATTTGGTGGTCGACTAGCGGGAGTCTACAATGAGCAGTTCTTC. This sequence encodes CASSIFGGRLAGVYNEQFF.

CDR3 protein: CASTSQTSPLEQFF. The CDR3 DNA reads TGTGCCAGCACCTCCCAGACTAGCCCCTTGGAGCAGTTCTTC. The chain recombines TRBV7-9 with TRBJ2-1, with 7 bases identical to TRBD2. Germline values: CDR1 SEHNR, CDR2 FQNEAQ (reference sequence). J lost 10 bases, V lost 7 bases, and 13 bases had no gene match. The CDR3 runs to 14 residues.

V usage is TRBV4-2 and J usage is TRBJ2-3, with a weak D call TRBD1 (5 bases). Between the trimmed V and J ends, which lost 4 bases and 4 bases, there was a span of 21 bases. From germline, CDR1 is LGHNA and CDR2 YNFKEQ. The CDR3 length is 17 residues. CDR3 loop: CASSPRDGGHRSDTQYF. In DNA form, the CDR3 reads TGTGCCAGCAGCCCGCGCGACGGCGGCCACAGGTCAGATACGCAGTATTTT.

The DNA of the CDR3 is TGTGCCAGCAGTTTAGGGGTAGCGCAGGAGCGGAATGAGCAGTTCTTC. This codes for CASSLGVAQERNEQFF. The chain links TRBV28 to TRBJ2-1, with D possibly matching TRBD2 (5 bases). The germline V gene encodes CDR1 MDHEN and CDR2 SYDVKM. V lost 2 bases and J lost 7, with 18 bases in between. This CDR3 has 16 amino acids.

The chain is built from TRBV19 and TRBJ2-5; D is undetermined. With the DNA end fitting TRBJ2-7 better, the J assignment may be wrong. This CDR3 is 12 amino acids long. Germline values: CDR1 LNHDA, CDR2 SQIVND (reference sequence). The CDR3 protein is CATRTDSYEQYF. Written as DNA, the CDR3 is TGTGCCACCCGGACGGACTCCTACGAGCAGTACTTC.

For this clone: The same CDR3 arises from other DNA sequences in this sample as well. The CDR3 protein is CASSQVLAGVNEQFF. CDR3 bases: TGCGCCAGCAGCCAAGTACTAGCGGGAGTCAATGAGCAGTTCTTC. The chain joins TRBV4-1 to TRBJ2-1; 11 nucleotides align to TRBD2. After removal of 1 base from V and 6 bases from J, the junction contained 2 bases not matched to a gene. This CDR3 region has 15 residues. Germline V gene sequence: CDR1 MGHRA, CDR2 YSYEKL.

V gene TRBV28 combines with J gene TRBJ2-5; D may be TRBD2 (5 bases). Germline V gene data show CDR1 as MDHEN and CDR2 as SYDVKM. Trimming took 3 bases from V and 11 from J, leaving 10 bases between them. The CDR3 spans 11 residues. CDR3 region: CASSFTGKQYF. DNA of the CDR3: TGTGCCAGCAGTTTTACGGGGAAGCAGTACTTC.

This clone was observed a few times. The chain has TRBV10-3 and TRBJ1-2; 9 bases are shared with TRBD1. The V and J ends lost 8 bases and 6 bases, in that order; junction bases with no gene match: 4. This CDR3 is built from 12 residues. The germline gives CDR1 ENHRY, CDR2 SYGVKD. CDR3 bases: TGTGCCATCTACGGGACAGGGAATGGCTACACCTTC. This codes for CAIYGTGNGYTF.

The CDR3 sequence: CASSLGARGSQETQYF. The CDR3 DNA follows: TGTGCCAGCAGTTTGGGGGCGAGGGGAAGTCAAGAGACCCAGTACTTC. The rearrangement uses TRBV28 and TRBJ2-5, with D maybe TRBD1 (6 bases). Germline V CDR1 and CDR2: MDHEN, SYDVKM. V was pared by 3 bases and J by 2 bases, with 16 bases between. The CDR3 has 16 amino acids.

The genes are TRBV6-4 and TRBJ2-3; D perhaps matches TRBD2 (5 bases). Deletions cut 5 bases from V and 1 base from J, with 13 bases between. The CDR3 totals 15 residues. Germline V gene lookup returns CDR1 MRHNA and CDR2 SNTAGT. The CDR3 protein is CASSPAGAGTDTQYF. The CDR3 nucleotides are TGTGCCAGCAGTCCCGCTGGAGCGGGCACAGATACGCAGTATTTT.

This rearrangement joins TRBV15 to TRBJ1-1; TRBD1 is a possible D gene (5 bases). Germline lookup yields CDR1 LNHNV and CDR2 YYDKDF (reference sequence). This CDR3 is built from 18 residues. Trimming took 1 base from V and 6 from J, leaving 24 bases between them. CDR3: CATSRAAFGGVLRPEAFF. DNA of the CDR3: TGTGCCACCAGCAGAGCCGCCTTTGGGGGAGTACTGAGACCTGAAGCTTTCTTT.

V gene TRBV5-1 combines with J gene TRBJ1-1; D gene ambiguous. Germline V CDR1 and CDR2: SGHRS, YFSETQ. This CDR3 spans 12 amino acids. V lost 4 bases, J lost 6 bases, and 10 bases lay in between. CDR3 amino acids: CASSPGVPEAFF. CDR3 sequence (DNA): TGCGCCAGCAGCCCCGGGGTACCTGAAGCTTTCTTT.

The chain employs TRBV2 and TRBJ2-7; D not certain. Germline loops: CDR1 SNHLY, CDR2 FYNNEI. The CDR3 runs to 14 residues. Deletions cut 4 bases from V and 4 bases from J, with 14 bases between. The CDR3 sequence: CASSGSPEPYEQYF. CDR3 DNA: TGTGCCAGCAGTGGGAGCCCTGAACCTTACGAGCAGTACTTC.